Presented here are 6 T cell receptor beta chains from one specimen sequenced in a study of T cells in tuberculosis. Libraries were prepared by immunoSEQ multiplex PCR; TCRdb keeps only in-frame clonotypes and omits some of them. The sample consists of around 35,000 clones, over 90% of them appearing once. What was sequenced was PBMCs. The receptors shown here come from a donor between 10 and 35 years old with latent tuberculosis or without tuberculosis infection.

This chain links TRBV18 with TRBJ1-6; 7 bases align to TRBD1. CDR3 length: 17 residues. Trimming at V came to 3 bases and at J to 1 base, leaving 6 bases not matched to a gene. Germline CDR1 KGHSH, CDR2 LQKENI. CDR3 sequence (DNA): TGTGCCAGCTCACCTACAGGGGAAGGTTCCTATAATTCACCCCTCCACTTT. Its translation is CASSPTGEGSYNSPLHF.

This CDR3 reads CASSWTGEGGNQPQHF. The CDR3 DNA reads TGTGCCAGCAGCTGGACAGGGGAGGGAGGCAATCAGCCCCAGCATTTT. The rearrangement uses TRBV5-6 and TRBJ1-5; 9 nucleotides match TRBD1. CDR3 length: 16 residues. J lost 2 bases, V lost 3 bases, and 6 bases had no gene match. Germline V CDR1 and CDR2: SGHDT, YYEEEE.

J is TRBJ2-7 and V is TRBV30; D possibly corresponds to TRBD1 (6 bases). Looked up from germline, CDR1 is GTSNPN and CDR2 is SVGIG (reference sequence). Trimming took off 3 bases at V and 7 bases at J, with 16 bases between the two ends. The CDR3 has 13 residues. The CDR3 DNA is TGTGCCTGGAGGGGAGACAGGTCGAGGGAGCAGTACTTC. It codes for CAWRGDRSREQYF.

The chain couples TRBV15 to TRBJ2-2; TRBD1 is a possible D gene (5 bases). Germline V lookup: CDR1 LNHNV, CDR2 YYDKDF (reference sequence). The CDR3 spans 16 residues. V dropped 0 bases and J dropped 3 bases, with 11 bases sitting between them. The CDR3, as DNA: TGTGCCACCAGCAGAGATCTGGGGCTTGACACCGGGGAGCTGTTTTTT. As protein: CATSRDLGLDTGELFF.

V is TRBV16 and J is TRBJ1-3, with 7 nucleotides matching TRBD1. The junction had 3 bases not matched to a gene; V was cut back by 4 bases and J by 0 bases. CDR1 is KGHSY and CDR2 is FQNENV in the germline V gene. The CDR3 sequence is 15 residues long. This CDR3 reads CASSPQGFSGNTIYF. DNA of the CDR3: TGTGCCAGCAGCCCACAGGGGTTCTCTGGAAACACCATATATTTT. The entire variable domain, with the rest obtained from reference TRBV16 and TRBJ1-3, is as follows: GEEVAQTPKHLVRGEGQKAKLYCAPIKGHSYVFWYQQVLKNEFKFLISFQNENVFDETGMPKERFSAKCLPNSPCSLEIQATKLEDSAVYFCASSPQGFSGNTIYFGEGSWLTVV.

This clone was found once. The chain recombines TRBV6-5 with TRBJ1-1; D may be TRBD1 (5 bases). CDR1 is MNHEY and CDR2 is SVGAGI in the germline V gene. CDR3 length: 15 residues. V lost 6 bases and J lost 2, with 16 bases in between. The CDR3 region is CASSLTTQANTEAFF. In DNA, the CDR3 is TGTGCCAGCAGCCTTACAACACAGGCCAACACTGAAGCTTTCTTT.